The sequence of this T cell receptor beta chain was determined in a study of cytomegalovirus exposure and HLA in healthy donors. At the level of the study: An analysis done earlier identified around 100 million unique TCR beta sequences from about 179 million T cells. Falling in the Caucasian-associated ancestry cluster were about 83% of approximately 410 genotyped donors.

Study-level results: Prior analysis indicated that the majority of TCR beta V segments exhibited productivity approximately 90% or approximately 30% of the time.

As concerns this clone: Its specificity is not known.

This PCR relied on a set of 60 Vbeta primers and 13 Jbeta primers. Using immunoSEQ multiplex PCR, the repertoire was profiled, and TCRdb retains in-frame clones only, with some absent. The table records some 200,000 clones, roughly four fifths of them present only once. Sequencing was performed on PBMCs. This TCR derives from a girl aged 5-17 years in good health and CMV-seronegative.

The CDR3 spells CASSLVGTTNTEAFF. The CDR3 nucleotides read TGCGCCAGCAGCTTGGTTGGGACAACAAACACTGAAGCTTTCTTT. V usage is TRBV5-1 and J usage is TRBJ1-1; a weak D match, TRBD1 (6 bases). The CDR3 is 15 residues long. From germline, CDR1 is SGHRS and CDR2 YFSETQ. V dropped 0 bases and J dropped 2 bases, with 11 bases sitting between them.